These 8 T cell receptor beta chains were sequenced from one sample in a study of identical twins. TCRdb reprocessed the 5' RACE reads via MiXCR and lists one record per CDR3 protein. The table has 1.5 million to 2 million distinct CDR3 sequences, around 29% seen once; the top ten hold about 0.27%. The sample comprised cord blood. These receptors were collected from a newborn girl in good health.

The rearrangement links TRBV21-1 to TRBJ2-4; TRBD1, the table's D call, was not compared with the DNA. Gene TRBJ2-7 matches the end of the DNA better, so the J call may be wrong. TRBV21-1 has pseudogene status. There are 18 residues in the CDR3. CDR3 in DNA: TGTGCCACCCGTGGTCCCTTAACCGGGACAGGGGACCGCTACGAGCAGTACTTC. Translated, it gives CATRGPLTGTGDRYEQYF.

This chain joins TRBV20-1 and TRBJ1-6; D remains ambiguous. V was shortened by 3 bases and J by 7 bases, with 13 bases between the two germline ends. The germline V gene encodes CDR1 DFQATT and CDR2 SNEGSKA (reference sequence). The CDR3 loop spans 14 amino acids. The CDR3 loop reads CSASYGSTNSPLHF. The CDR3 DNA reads TGCAGTGCTAGTTATGGATCCACCAATTCACCCCTCCACTTT.

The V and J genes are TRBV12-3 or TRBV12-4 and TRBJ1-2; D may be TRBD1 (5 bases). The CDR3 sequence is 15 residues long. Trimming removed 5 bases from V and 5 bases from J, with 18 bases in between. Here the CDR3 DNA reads TGTGCCAGCAGTCCCGACCGAGACAGATTATATGGCTACACCTTC. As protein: CASSPDRDRLYGYTF.

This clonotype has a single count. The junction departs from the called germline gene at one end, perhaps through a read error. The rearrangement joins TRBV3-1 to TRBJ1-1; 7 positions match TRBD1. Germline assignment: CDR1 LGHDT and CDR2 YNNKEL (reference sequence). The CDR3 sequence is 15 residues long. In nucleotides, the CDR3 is TGTGCCAACAGCCAAGAAGGGGGCGTAAACACTGAAGCTTTCTTT. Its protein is CANSQEGGVNTEAFF.

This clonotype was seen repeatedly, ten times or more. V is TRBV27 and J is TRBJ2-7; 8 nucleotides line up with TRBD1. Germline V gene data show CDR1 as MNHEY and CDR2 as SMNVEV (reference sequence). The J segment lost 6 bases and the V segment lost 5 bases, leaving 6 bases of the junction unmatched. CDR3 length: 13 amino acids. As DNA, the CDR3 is TGTGCCAGCAGTCTGACAGGGGCGGGCGAGCAGTACTTC. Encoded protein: CASSLTGAGEQYF.

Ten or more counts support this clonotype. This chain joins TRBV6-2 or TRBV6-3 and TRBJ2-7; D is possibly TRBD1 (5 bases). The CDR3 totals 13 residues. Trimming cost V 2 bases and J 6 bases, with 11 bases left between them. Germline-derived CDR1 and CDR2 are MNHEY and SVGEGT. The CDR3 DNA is TGTGCCAGCAGTTACACCGCGCAGGGCGAGCAGTACTTC. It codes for CASSYTAQGEQYF.

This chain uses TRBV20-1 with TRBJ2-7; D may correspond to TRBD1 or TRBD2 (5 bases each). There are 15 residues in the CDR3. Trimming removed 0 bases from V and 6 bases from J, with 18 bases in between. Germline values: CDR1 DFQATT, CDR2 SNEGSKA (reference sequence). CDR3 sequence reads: CSARDKVRDPPEQYF. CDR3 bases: TGCAGTGCTAGAGATAAAGTCCGGGACCCTCCCGAGCAGTACTTC.

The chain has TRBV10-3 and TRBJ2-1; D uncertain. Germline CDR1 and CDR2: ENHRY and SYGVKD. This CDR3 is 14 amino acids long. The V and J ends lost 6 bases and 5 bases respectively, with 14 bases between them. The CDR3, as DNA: TGTGCCATCAGAATTGACAAGAGTGACAATGAGCAGTTCTTC. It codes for CAIRIDKSDNEQFF.